Sequencing of this TCR beta chain was carried out in a study of blood T cell repertoires in COVID-19. Study-level background: The cDNA or gDNA used as material had been derived from T cells, B-cell-depleted T cells, or PBMCs.

Profiling relied on immunoSEQ multiplex PCR, and the TCRdb table lists in-frame clones only, not all of them. Of 150,000 to 170,000 clones in the sample, 70% to 90% were seen once. Per germline, CDR1 SGHRS and CDR2 YFSETQ. The CDR3 sequence is 18 residues long. With V trimmed by 4 bases and J by 0 bases, 10 bases remained unmatched. This sequence joins TRBV5-1 and TRBJ1-5; 10 bases are a match to TRBD1. The TCR comes from a woman aged 60-70 years with COVID-19, enrolled during active disease. The sequencing sample was made of peripheral blood. The CDR3 DNA is TGCGCCAGCAGCCCAAGGGGACAGGGGTTGGATAGCAATCAGCCCCAGCATTTT. Protein: CASSPRGQGLDSNQPQHF.